The 4 T cell receptor beta chains given below trace back to one sample, sequenced in a study of response to subunit inactivated influenza vaccine (dated by TCRdb to 2017 to 2018). Libraries were prepared through RT-PCR. Sequenced on an Illumina HiSeq 2500. The public reads were run again by TCRdb, first through fastp at Q25 and then through MiXCR, and only productive beta chains were kept. Entries that share a CDR3 protein sequence are merged under the most common genes and DNA. For this sample the table gives 550,000 to 800,000 distinct CDR3 sequences, of which more than 11% were detected only once. The top ten clonotypes cover around 6.5% of the sample. Sequencing used PBMCs from blood, obtained 14 days before vaccination. The receptors come from a man aged 45-60 years who received an inactivated influenza vaccine. Donor details come from another sample of the same person, matched by shared clones.

The V and J genes are TRBV20-1 and TRBJ2-7; 8 bases line up with TRBD1. Germline V gene sequence: CDR1 DFQATT, CDR2 SNEGSKA (reference sequence). Losses at the gene ends were 3 bases for V and 4 bases for J; bases not matched to a gene: 8. The CDR3 is 14 residues long. In DNA, the CDR3 is TGCAGTGCTAGTGTAACGGGGGACAGGTACGAGCAGTACTTC. Its translation: CSASVTGDRYEQYF.

The table lists this clonotype with a few counts. The chain employs TRBV7-2 and TRBJ2-1; D is possibly TRBD2 (5 bases). The germline V and J ends were trimmed by 4 bases and 5 bases, with 15 bases remaining between them. Germline V gene lookup returns CDR1 SGHTA and CDR2 FQGNSA. There are 15 residues in the CDR3. CDR3 DNA: TGTGCCAGCAGCTGGGAGCCGAGTGGGAACAATGAGCAGTTCTTC. This encodes CASSWEPSGNNEQFF.

Of note for this clonotype: The junction shows a germline mismatch at one end, possibly a read error. The gene calls are TRBV2 and TRBJ2-5; a possible D gene is TRBD2 (5 bases). CDR3 length equals 13 residues. Germline CDR1 reads SNHLY; CDR2 reads FYNNEI. CDR3 sequence reads: CASTEGLGETQYF. As DNA, the CDR3 is TGTGCCAGCACTGAAGGACTGGGAGAGACCCAGTACTTC.

The chain has TRBV4-2 and TRBJ2-2; TRBD1 matches at 7 bases. Germline CDR1 reads LGHNA; CDR2 reads YNFKEQ. The junction had 5 bases not matched to a gene; V was cut back by 4 bases and J by 3 bases. The CDR3 has 15 amino acids. In DNA, the CDR3 is TGTGCCAGCAGCCGGAGACAGGGTCACACCGGGGAGCTGTTTTTT. Protein product: CASSRRQGHTGELFF.